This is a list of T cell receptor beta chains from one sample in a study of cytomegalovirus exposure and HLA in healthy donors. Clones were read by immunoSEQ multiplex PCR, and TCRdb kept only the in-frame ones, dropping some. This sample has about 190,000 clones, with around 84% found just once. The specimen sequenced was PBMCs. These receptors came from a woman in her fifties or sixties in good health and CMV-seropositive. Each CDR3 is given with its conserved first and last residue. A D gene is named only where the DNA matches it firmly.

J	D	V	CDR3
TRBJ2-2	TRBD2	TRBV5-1	CASSLSSGVPRTGELFF
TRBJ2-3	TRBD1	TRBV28	CASTSRDRVTDTQYF
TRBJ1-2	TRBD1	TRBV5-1	CAISMGTGLNYGYTF
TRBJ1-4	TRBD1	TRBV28	CASSSAGQGGEKLFF
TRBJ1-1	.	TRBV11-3	CASSLVWNTEAFF
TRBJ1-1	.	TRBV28	CASSLSGMNTEAFF
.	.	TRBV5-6	CASSLDGGTSYEQYF
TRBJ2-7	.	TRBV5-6	CASSFGEDEQYF
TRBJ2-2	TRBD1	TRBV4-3	CTSSPGTVDTGELFF
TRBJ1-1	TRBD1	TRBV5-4	CASSYTSTGDTEAFF